The present TCR beta chain was sequenced within a study of human T cells and chemical hapten exposure. Points from the study as a whole: Counts of TCRs above 1 in 1000 frequency stayed unchanged with DPC sensitization.

TCRdb ran MiXCR on the RACE reads and lists one entry per CDR3 protein. Of roughly 81,000 distinct CDR3 sequences listed, 8.5% are singletons. Time point of the sample: pre-sensitization, week 0. The treatment: therapeutic diphenylcyclopropenone sensitization with weekly scalp DPC. Of note for this clonotype: As yet, its antigen is unknown.

Looked up from germline, CDR1 is DFQATT and CDR2 is SNEGSKA (reference sequence). Trimming at V came to 1 base and at J to 2 bases, leaving 9 bases not matched to a gene. CDR3 size: 17 residues. The clonotype originates from a man aged 35-49 years with alopecia areata. Some clones in this sample may be carry-over from other donors' samples. J is TRBJ2-7 and V is TRBV20-1; 12 nucleotides line up with TRBD2. Here the sequenced sample was whole blood, taken in connection with sensitization to the hapten diphenylcyclopropenone (DPC). The CDR3 here is CSARGPTSGSRPYEQYF. CDR3 DNA: TGCAGTGCTAGAGGCCCGACTAGCGGGAGTCGGCCCTACGAGCAGTACTTC.